These T cell receptor beta chains were read from a single sample in a study of CD8 T cells in ankylosing spondylitis. TCRdb reanalysed the 5' RACE reads using MiXCR and keeps one entry per CDR3 protein. This repertoire shows roughly 150,000 distinct CDR3 sequences, 25% to 35% found once; its top ten account for about 6%. Sequencing was performed on synovial fluid, either unsorted or a sorted T cell fraction (not recorded which). The receptors stem from a male donor with ankylosing spondylitis. The CDR3 runs from the conserved cysteine through the conserved F or W. The order of the fields is CDR3 length, clone size, V gene, D gene, J gene, CDR3 protein, CDR3 DNA. The D gene is left open where the match is weak. The size entry is marked missing in some rows and otherwise reads once, few, many or a size class.

cdr3_length: 16
clone_size: few
v_call: TRBV28
d_call: NA
j_call: TRBJ1-1
cdr3_aa: CASSLPGLGVNTEAFF
cdr3_nt: TGTGCCAGCAGTTTACCAGGGTTGGGCGTGAACACTGAAGCTTTCTTT

cdr3_length: 15
clone_size: NA
v_call: TRBV3-1
d_call: NA
j_call: TRBJ1-6
cdr3_aa: CASSHPQTGRRTLHF
cdr3_nt: TGTGCCAGCAGCCACCCTCAGACAGGCCGCAGGACCCTCCACTTT

cdr3_length: 12
clone_size: NA
v_call: TRBV7-8
d_call: TRBD2
j_call: TRBJ2-7
cdr3_aa: CASSLREDEQYF
cdr3_nt: TGTGCCAGCAGCTTACGGGAGGACGAGCAGTACTTC

cdr3_length: 18
clone_size: NA
v_call: TRBV3-1
d_call: TRBD2
j_call: TRBJ2-5
cdr3_aa: CASSPKLPSGRVTETQYF
cdr3_nt: TGTGCCAGCAGCCCAAAGCTCCCTAGCGGGAGGGTAACGGAGACCCAGTACTTC

cdr3_length: 15
clone_size: once
v_call: TRBV7-9
d_call: TRBD2
j_call: TRBJ2-3
cdr3_aa: CASSFSGGSTDTQYF
cdr3_nt: TGTGCCAGCAGCTTTAGCGGGGGGAGCACAGATACGCAGTATTTT

cdr3_length: 16
clone_size: many
v_call: TRBV4-1
d_call: NA
j_call: TRBJ1-5
cdr3_aa: CASSQDWGDPRQPQHF
cdr3_nt: TGCGCCAGCAGCCAAGATTGGGGGGATCCTAGGCAGCCCCAGCATTTT

cdr3_length: 14
clone_size: NA
v_call: TRBV12-3/TRBV12-4
d_call: TRBD2
j_call: TRBJ2-7
cdr3_aa: CASSLSGTYYEQYF
cdr3_nt: TGTGCCAGCAGTTTGAGCGGGACTTACTACGAGCAGTACTTC

cdr3_length: 15
clone_size: many
v_call: TRBV11-2
d_call: TRBD2
j_call: TRBJ2-5
cdr3_aa: CASSHRTSGGETQYF
cdr3_nt: TGTGCCAGCAGCCACCGGACTAGCGGGGGAGAGACCCAGTACTTC

cdr3_length: 16
clone_size: many
v_call: TRBV15
d_call: TRBD2
j_call: TRBJ2-3
cdr3_aa: CATSRTLAGAADTQYF
cdr3_nt: TGTGCCACCAGCAGAACCCTAGCGGGAGCCGCAGATACGCAGTATTTT

cdr3_length: 15
clone_size: NA
v_call: TRBV5-1
d_call: TRBD2
j_call: TRBJ2-7
cdr3_aa: CASSLGPGTTYEQYF
cdr3_nt: TGCGCCAGCAGCTTGGGGCCAGGGACTACCTACGAGCAGTACTTC

cdr3_length: 14
clone_size: NA
v_call: TRBV9
d_call: NA
j_call: TRBJ2-3
cdr3_aa: CASSVKLVSDTQYF
cdr3_nt: TGTGCCAGCAGCGTAAAACTAGTATCAGATACGCAGTATTTT

cdr3_length: 14
clone_size: few
v_call: TRBV12-3/TRBV12-4
d_call: NA
j_call: TRBJ1-1
cdr3_aa: CASSFRRGVTEAFF
cdr3_nt: TGTGCCAGCAGTTTTCGTAGGGGAGTCACTGAAGCTTTCTTT

cdr3_length: 16
clone_size: NA
v_call: TRBV28
d_call: NA
j_call: TRBJ2-5
cdr3_aa: CASSPLLQRYQETQYF
cdr3_nt: TGTGCCAGCAGCCCCCTGCTCCAGCGGTACCAAGAGACCCAGTACTTC

cdr3_length: 18
clone_size: NA
v_call: TRBV6-1
d_call: TRBD1
j_call: TRBJ2-6
cdr3_aa: CASSSGQGRYSGANVLTF
cdr3_nt: TGTGCCAGCAGCTCCGGACAGGGGCGCTATTCTGGGGCCAACGTCCTGACTTTC

cdr3_length: 15
clone_size: NA
v_call: TRBV6-2/TRBV6-3
d_call: NA
j_call: TRBJ2-7
cdr3_aa: CASSYRWRGHVEQYF
cdr3_nt: TGTGCCAGCAGTTATCGGTGGAGGGGGCATGTCGAGCAGTACTTC

cdr3_length: 15
clone_size: once
v_call: TRBV24-1
d_call: TRBD2
j_call: TRBJ2-1
cdr3_aa: CATSDPSGGDDEQFF
cdr3_nt: TGTGCCACCAGTGACCCAAGCGGGGGGGACGATGAGCAGTTCTTC

cdr3_length: 17
clone_size: NA
v_call: TRBV6-5
d_call: NA
j_call: TRBJ2-2
cdr3_aa: CASSYSRTPSVTGELFF
cdr3_nt: TGTGCCAGCAGTTACTCAAGGACCCCATCAGTGACCGGGGAGCTGTTTTTT

cdr3_length: 12
clone_size: NA
v_call: TRBV12-3/TRBV12-4
d_call: NA
j_call: TRBJ2-2
cdr3_aa: CASSSVPGELFF
cdr3_nt: TGTGCCAGCAGTTCCGTCCCCGGGGAGCTGTTTTTT

cdr3_length: 15
clone_size: NA
v_call: TRBV5-8
d_call: NA
j_call: TRBJ2-1
cdr3_aa: CASSYGPKPSKEQFF
cdr3_nt: TGTGCCAGCAGCTACGGACCTAAACCCTCCAAAGAGCAGTTCTTC

cdr3_length: 15
clone_size: few
v_call: TRBV7-3
d_call: TRBD1
j_call: TRBJ2-2
cdr3_aa: CASSLTGGNTGELFF
cdr3_nt: TGTGCCAGCAGCCTGACAGGGGGCAACACCGGGGAGCTGTTTTTT

cdr3_length: 13
clone_size: few
v_call: TRBV5-5
d_call: TRBD2
j_call: TRBJ2-7
cdr3_aa: CASSRGGAYEQYF
cdr3_nt: TGTGCCAGCAGCCGCGGGGGGGCTTACGAGCAGTACTTC

cdr3_length: 13
clone_size: many
v_call: TRBV11-2
d_call: TRBD1
j_call: TRBJ2-7
cdr3_aa: CASRIGQGNEQYF
cdr3_nt: TGTGCCAGCAGGATAGGACAGGGGAACGAGCAGTACTTC

cdr3_length: 15
clone_size: NA
v_call: TRBV2
d_call: NA
j_call: TRBJ2-7
cdr3_aa: CASSSLGAGPYEQYF
cdr3_nt: TGTGCCAGCAGTTCCCTGGGGGCGGGACCCTACGAGCAGTACTTC

cdr3_length: 14
clone_size: NA
v_call: TRBV6-1
d_call: NA
j_call: TRBJ2-1
cdr3_aa: CASTEGGTYNEQFF
cdr3_nt: TGTGCCAGCACCGAAGGGGGTACCTACAATGAGCAGTTCTTC

cdr3_length: 14
clone_size: few
v_call: TRBV20-1
d_call: NA
j_call: TRBJ2-3
cdr3_aa: CSASAVRSTDTQYF
cdr3_nt: TGCAGTGCTAGCGCGGTCAGAAGCACAGATACGCAGTATTTT

cdr3_length: 15
clone_size: NA
v_call: TRBV20-1
d_call: NA
j_call: TRBJ2-5
cdr3_aa: CSASWGSQYQETQYF
cdr3_nt: TGCAGTGCATCGTGGGGCAGCCAGTACCAAGAGACCCAGTACTTC

cdr3_length: 15
clone_size: many
v_call: TRBV9
d_call: NA
j_call: TRBJ2-7
cdr3_aa: CASSVEGQGRNEQYF
cdr3_nt: TGTGCCAGCAGCGTAGAAGGTCAGGGCAGGAACGAGCAGTACTTC

cdr3_length: 15
clone_size: NA
v_call: TRBV18
d_call: TRBD2
j_call: TRBJ2-3
cdr3_aa: CASSPVGGDTDTQYF
cdr3_nt: TGTGCCAGCTCCCCCGTCGGGGGGGACACAGATACGCAGTATTTT

cdr3_length: 17
clone_size: many
v_call: TRBV20-1
d_call: NA
j_call: TRBJ1-6
cdr3_aa: CSARDGRGSSYNSPLHF
cdr3_nt: TGCAGTGCTAGAGACGGGAGGGGGAGCTCCTATAATTCACCCCTCCACTTT

cdr3_length: 12
clone_size: NA
v_call: TRBV6-2/TRBV6-3
d_call: NA
j_call: TRBJ2-5
cdr3_aa: CASGKRRETQYF
cdr3_nt: TGTGCCAGCGGGAAGAGGAGGGAGACCCAGTACTTC

cdr3_length: 13
clone_size: NA
v_call: TRBV2
d_call: NA
j_call: TRBJ1-1
cdr3_aa: CASSEAGVGKAFF
cdr3_nt: TGTGCCAGCAGTGAAGCGGGGGTTGGTAAAGCTTTCTTT

cdr3_length: 13
clone_size: NA
v_call: TRBV7-2
d_call: NA
j_call: TRBJ1-2
cdr3_aa: CASSLDPGYGYTF
cdr3_nt: TGTGCCAGCAGCTTAGATCCAGGGTATGGCTACACCTTC

cdr3_length: 13
clone_size: few
v_call: TRBV10-3
d_call: TRBD2
j_call: TRBJ2-7
cdr3_aa: CAIGSGGAYEQYF
cdr3_nt: TGTGCCATCGGTAGCGGGGGGGCCTACGAGCAGTACTTC

cdr3_length: 15
clone_size: few
v_call: TRBV5-6
d_call: TRBD2
j_call: TRBJ2-3
cdr3_aa: CASSPMRGAPDTQYF
cdr3_nt: TGTGCCAGCAGCCCTATGCGGGGGGCCCCAGATACGCAGTATTTT

cdr3_length: 13
clone_size: NA
v_call: TRBV7-3
d_call: NA
j_call: TRBJ1-1
cdr3_aa: CASSLRRATEAFF
cdr3_nt: TGTGCCAGCAGCTTACGGAGGGCCACTGAAGCTTTCTTT

cdr3_length: 15
clone_size: NA
v_call: TRBV7-7
d_call: TRBD1
j_call: TRBJ2-7
cdr3_aa: CASSSGTGRSDEQYF
cdr3_nt: TGTGCTAGCAGCTCCGGGACAGGGCGTAGTGACGAGCAGTACTTC

cdr3_length: 13
clone_size: NA
v_call: TRBV29-1
d_call: NA
j_call: TRBJ1-1
cdr3_aa: CSVASGRRTEAFF
cdr3_nt: TGCAGCGTTGCGTCAGGTCGAAGGACTGAAGCTTTCTTT

cdr3_length: 16
clone_size: NA
v_call: TRBV5-1
d_call: TRBD2
j_call: TRBJ2-3
cdr3_aa: CASSHTSGENTDTQYF
cdr3_nt: TGCGCCAGCAGCCATACTAGCGGAGAAAACACAGATACGCAGTATTTT

cdr3_length: 14
clone_size: NA
v_call: TRBV28
d_call: NA
j_call: TRBJ1-1
cdr3_aa: CASSLTSMNTEAFF
cdr3_nt: TGTGCCAGCAGTTTAACTAGTATGAACACTGAAGCTTTCTTT

cdr3_length: 15
clone_size: NA
v_call: TRBV24-1
d_call: TRBD1
j_call: TRBJ2-1
cdr3_aa: CATSDPDRADNEQFF
cdr3_nt: TGTGCCACCAGTGATCCGGACAGGGCGGACAATGAGCAGTTCTTC

cdr3_length: 15
clone_size: medium-sized
v_call: TRBV12-3/TRBV12-4
d_call: NA
j_call: TRBJ1-6
cdr3_aa: CASSTRGDPRTSLHF
cdr3_nt: TGTGCCAGCAGTACCCGCGGGGACCCCAGAACGTCACTCCACTTT

cdr3_length: 14
clone_size: few
v_call: TRBV3-1
d_call: NA
j_call: TRBJ1-1
cdr3_aa: CASSQDLGNTEAFF
cdr3_nt: TGTGCCAGCAGCCAAGATCTCGGGAACACTGAAGCTTTCTTT

cdr3_length: 16
clone_size: few
v_call: TRBV20-1
d_call: TRBD1
j_call: TRBJ1-5
cdr3_aa: CSARVWGQGDQQPQHF
cdr3_nt: TGCAGTGCTAGAGTCTGGGGACAGGGTGATCAACAGCCCCAGCATTTT

cdr3_length: 11
clone_size: few
v_call: TRBV7-8
d_call: NA
j_call: TRBJ1-1
cdr3_aa: CASSPPTEAFF
cdr3_nt: TGTGCCAGCAGCCCGCCTACTGAAGCTTTCTTT

cdr3_length: 13
clone_size: NA
v_call: TRBV25-1
d_call: NA
j_call: TRBJ1-1
cdr3_aa: CASSENVNTEAFF
cdr3_nt: TGTGCCAGCAGTGAAAATGTAAACACTGAAGCTTTCTTT

cdr3_length: 13
clone_size: NA
v_call: TRBV29-1
d_call: NA
j_call: TRBJ1-1
cdr3_aa: CSVGPGTSTEAFF
cdr3_nt: TGCAGCGTTGGACCAGGGACTAGCACTGAAGCTTTCTTT

cdr3_length: 16
clone_size: NA
v_call: TRBV18
d_call: NA
j_call: TRBJ2-1
cdr3_aa: CASSPTTLRSYNEQFF
cdr3_nt: TGTGCCAGCTCACCCACGACTCTCCGATCCTACAATGAGCAGTTCTTC

cdr3_length: 12
clone_size: few
v_call: TRBV5-8
d_call: NA
j_call: TRBJ1-5
cdr3_aa: CASSLRGQPQHF
cdr3_nt: TGTGCCAGCAGCCTGCGGGGACAGCCCCAGCATTTT

cdr3_length: 15
clone_size: NA
v_call: TRBV29-1
d_call: TRBD1
j_call: TRBJ2-5
cdr3_aa: CSVEGDRGFQETQYF
cdr3_nt: TGCAGCGTTGAAGGGGACAGGGGCTTTCAAGAGACCCAGTACTTC

cdr3_length: 13
clone_size: NA
v_call: TRBV11-2
d_call: NA
j_call: TRBJ2-3
cdr3_aa: CASSSPVWNTQYF
cdr3_nt: TGTGCCAGCAGCTCCCCGGTATGGAATACGCAGTATTTT